This TCR beta chain was recovered during a study of T cell responses to AZD1222 COVID-19 vaccine. Whole-study findings and limits: Repertoires in all cases were sampled only once the peak T cell response had passed. Variant regions that are unmutated are reportedly the target of nearly half of spike-specific TCRs. Spike-wide coverage was observed for vaccine-associated CD4 TCRs, with dominant responses at 160-218 and 743-854. Clonal diversity may have been underestimated in mostly white British donors.

The CDR3 contains 15 residues. V lost 3 bases, J lost 4 bases, and 9 bases stayed unmatched. CDR1 is DFQATT, CDR2 SNEGSKA, per germline (reference sequence). The count of this clone is one. Its antigen is unknown. The assay was immunoSEQ multiplex PCR, and TCRdb's table has in-frame clones only and misses some. The sample has roughly 99,000 clones, approximately 89% seen once; the top ten hold 6.5% to 8.5%. The chain employs TRBV20-1 and TRBJ1-5, with 7 bases lining up with TRBD1. The starting material was peripheral blood, obtained 28 days after the second AZD1222 dose. The origin of this receptor is an adult who received the AZD1222 COVID-19 vaccine. CDR3 protein: CSASPTGVQNQPQHF. The CDR3 nucleotides are TGCAGTGCTAGTCCCACAGGGGTTCAAAATCAGCCCCAGCATTTT.